These T cell receptor beta chains were read from a single sample in a study of blood T cell repertoires in COVID-19. The table came from immunoSEQ multiplex PCR; TCRdb's copy has only in-frame clones and leaves some out. This table has around 70,000 clones, approximately 80% appearing once. The specimen was peripheral blood. The receptor set was obtained from a man of 80 years or more with acute or convalescent COVID-19. Both conserved end residues are part of each CDR3. The D gene is left open where the match is weak. Part of the rows lack a size; the others show once, few, many or a class for expanded clones.

j_call d_call v_call clone_size cdr3_nt cdr3_aa
TRBJ2-5 NA TRBV19 NA TGTGCCAGTAGCACGTCCGGGACTGCAGAAGAGACCCAGTACTTC CASSTSGTAEETQYF
TRBJ2-1 TRBD2 TRBV4-3 NA TGCGCCAGCAGCCCGGGGACTAGCAGAACCTACAATGAGCAGTTCTTC CASSPGTSRTYNEQFF
TRBJ2-1 TRBD2 TRBV5-1 NA TGCGCCAGCAGCTTGATAGCGGGAACCTACAATGAGCAGTTCTTC CASSLIAGTYNEQFF
TRBJ1-2 NA TRBV28 NA TGTGCCAGCAGTTACCGAGGGCTAGTCTCTAGTGGCTACACCTTC CASSYRGLVSSGYTF
TRBJ2-7 NA TRBV27 once TGTGCCAGCAGTGCCAGGGGAGAGAACGAGCAGTACTTC CASSARGENEQYF
TRBJ1-2 TRBD1 TRBV4-3 NA TGCGCCAGCAGCCCCACCCGAAGGCAGGGGGTGATCCATGGCTACACCTTC CASSPTRRQGVIHGYTF
TRBJ2-5 NA TRBV11-3 once TGTGCCAGCAGCTCGGTCGCGGCCGGGGAGACCCAGTACTTC CASSSVAAGETQYF
TRBJ2-6 NA TRBV11-1 NA TGTGCCAGCAGCCCTCAGGACTCTGGGGCCAACGTCCTGACTTTC CASSPQDSGANVLTF
TRBJ2-3 TRBD2 TRBV7-3 NA TGTGCCAGCAGCTCTAGCGGGACTTACACAGATACGCAGTATTTT CASSSSGTYTDTQYF
TRBJ1-2 NA TRBV5-1 once TGCGCCAGCAGCCCCGTGGGGAGCGTCTATGGCTACACCTTC CASSPVGSVYGYTF
TRBJ2-7 TRBD2 TRBV19 NA TGTGCCAGTAGTATAGGAGGGACTAGCGGGAGGTCGCAGTACTTC CASSIGGTSGRSQYF
TRBJ2-3 TRBD2 TRBV7-2 NA TGTGCCAGCACCCTTACCCCGGGGGGTTTTAACGCAGATACGCAGTATTTT CASTLTPGGFNADTQYF
TRBJ2-2 TRBD2 TRBV3-1/TRBV3-2 NA TGTGCCAGCAGCCAAAGTTGGGGACTAGCGGGAACCGGGGAGCTGTTTTTT CASSQSWGLAGTGELFF
TRBJ2-3 TRBD2 TRBV7-3 NA TGTGCCAGCAGCTCCCTAGCGGGAGGCACAGATACGCAGTATTTT CASSSLAGGTDTQYF
TRBJ1-2 NA TRBV7-2 NA TGTGCCAGCAGTCGGACAGAGAACTATGGCTACACCTTC CASSRTENYGYTF
TRBJ1-6 TRBD1 TRBV28 NA TGTGCCAGTTTTGGGACAGTAGATAATTCACCCCTCCACTTT CASFGTVDNSPLHF
TRBJ1-2 NA TRBV28 NA TGTGCCAGCAGTTTGGACAGTTTCTCCTTTAACTATGGCTACACCTTC CASSLDSFSFNYGYTF
TRBJ1-5 TRBD1 TRBV7-2 NA TGTGCCAGCAGCCCTGCTTCAGGGGGTGGCAATCAGCCCCAGCATTTT CASSPASGGGNQPQHF
TRBJ2-3 NA TRBV18 NA TGTGCCAGCTCACCACCCTCCGGTAGCACAGATACGCAGTATTTT CASSPPSGSTDTQYF
TRBJ1-1 NA TRBV5-1 NA TGCGCCAGCAGCTTGGATGGACATATCGACACTGAAGCTTTCTTT CASSLDGHIDTEAFF
TRBJ1-2 NA TRBV5-6 NA TGTGCCAGCAGCTTGGTCGGAGGGAAGGACTATGGCTACACCTTC CASSLVGGKDYGYTF
TRBJ2-1 NA TRBV11-2 once TGTGCCAGCAGCCCAACGGGGGATGAGCAGTTCTTC CASSPTGDEQFF
TRBJ2-7 NA TRBV12-3/TRBV12-4 NA TGTGCCAGCGGACAGACCTACGAGCAGTACTTC CASGQTYEQYF
TRBJ2-3 NA TRBV6-2/TRBV6-3 NA TGTGCCAGCAGCCAGAGCTCAGATACGCAGTATTTT CASSQSSDTQYF
TRBJ1-2 NA TRBV2 NA TGTGCCAGCACTCGGACAGATACTAACTATGGCTACACCTTC CASTRTDTNYGYTF
TRBJ1-3 NA TRBV30 NA TGTGCCTGGACTCCAGGGGCTGGAAACACCATATATTTT CAWTPGAGNTIYF
TRBJ1-2 NA TRBV7-9 NA TGTGCCAGCACCCTTCGGCCCGGGGTGGGCTACACCTTC CASTLRPGVGYTF
TRBJ1-1 NA TRBV6-2/TRBV6-3 NA TGTGCCAGCAGTTACGTAAATACTGAAGCTTTCTTT CASSYVNTEAFF
TRBJ1-2 TRBD1 TRBV19 few TGTGCCAGTAGTATATGGACAGGGCGGTTTGGCTATGGCTACACCTTC CASSIWTGRFGYGYTF
TRBJ2-7 NA TRBV28 NA TGTGCCAGCAGTTCCCCGGACAGAGACTACGAGCAGTACTTC CASSSPDRDYEQYF
TRBJ2-1 TRBD2 TRBV29-1 once TGCAGCTCCAACGGAGGAGGGACTAGCTACAATGAGCAGTTCTTC CSSNGGGTSYNEQFF
TRBJ1-5 NA TRBV7-2 NA TGTGCCAGCAGCCTACCGATTGAGGTTAATCAGCCCCAGCATTTT CASSLPIEVNQPQHF
TRBJ2-1 TRBD2 TRBV7-8 NA TGTGCCAGCAGCTTCACTAGCGGGGGGGCCTGGAGCTCCTACAATGAGCAGTTCTTC CASSFTSGGAWSSYNEQFF
TRBJ2-2 NA TRBV19 few TGTGCCAGTAGCACGTTGGCCAGAGCGGGCGGGGAGCTGTTTTTT CASSTLARAGGELFF
TRBJ1-5 NA TRBV7-8 once TGTGCCAGCAGCTTAACAGGGTGGGGCGATGGCAATCAGCCCCAGCATTTT CASSLTGWGDGNQPQHF
TRBJ1-5 NA TRBV7-2 few TGTGCCAGCAGCTTAAAACAGGGTGATCAGCCCCAGCATTTT CASSLKQGDQPQHF
TRBJ2-5 TRBD2 TRBV7-9 NA TGTGCCAGCAGCCTCAGCGGGGGTCGGGAGACCCAGTACTTC CASSLSGGRETQYF
TRBJ2-5 TRBD1 TRBV6-1 NA TGTGCCAGCAGTGAAAGATGGGACAGGGGAGTCCAAGAGACCCAGTACTTC CASSERWDRGVQETQYF
TRBJ1-2 TRBD1 TRBV28 NA TGTGCCAGCAGTCCCGGACAGGGCCCTTCGAACTATGGCTACACCTTC CASSPGQGPSNYGYTF
TRBJ1-1 NA TRBV18 NA TGTGCCAGCTCACCACGACAGGCCGAAGCTTTCTTT CASSPRQAEAFF
TRBJ2-1 TRBD2 TRBV6-2/TRBV6-3 NA TGTGCCAGCAGCCCGACTAGCGGGATATACAATGAGCAGTTCTTC CASSPTSGIYNEQFF
TRBJ2-7 NA TRBV28 NA TGTGCCAGCAGTTTGGAGGGGTTTGCCTACGAGCAGTACTTC CASSLEGFAYEQYF
TRBJ1-1 TRBD1 TRBV20-1 NA TGCAGTGCTAGTATCCCAGGGGGCACTGAAGCTTTCTTT CSASIPGGTEAFF
TRBJ2-3 NA TRBV5-6 NA TGTGCCAGCAGCTTGGCCGTTACAGATACGCAGTATTTT CASSLAVTDTQYF
TRBJ1-1 TRBD1 TRBV3-1/TRBV3-2 once TGTGCCAGCAGCCCACTACCGGGACAGGTAAACACTGAAGCTTTCTTT CASSPLPGQVNTEAFF